Described below is a single TCR beta chain sequence and its context. Its matching antigen is unknown. Data came from immunoSEQ multiplex PCR; TCRdb stores just in-frame clones and leaves some out. This table has some 39,000 clones, roughly 80% appearing once. Trimming stripped 2 bases from V and 2 bases from J, with 1 base between. The CDR3 is made up of 12 amino acids. Germline lookup yields CDR1 SEHNR and CDR2 FQNEAQ (reference sequence). The data stem from a study of Siglec-9 on CD8 T cells in melanoma. Study-level points and caveats: In melanoma tumors, a Siglec-9-marked effector memory CD8+ subset reportedly appeared to accumulate.

Sample: Siglec-9- CD8+ T cells sorted from blood. The origin of this receptor is a human donor in good health. The chain couples TRBV7-9 to TRBJ2-1, with D unclear. Here the CDR3 DNA reads TGTGCCAGCAGCTTAACCTACAATGAGCAGTTCTTC. Amino acids: CASSLTYNEQFF.